A selection of T cell receptor beta chains follows, all from one sample in a study of blood T cell repertoires in COVID-19. Sequenced by immunoSEQ multiplex PCR; TCRdb stores in-frame clones only, minus some. The table has roughly 140,000 clones, around 80% seen once. Specimen: PBMCs or T cells enriched from blood (not recorded which). The source is a man aged 45 to 65 who had recovered from COVID-19. CDR3s include the opening cysteine and the closing phenylalanine or tryptophan. D genes are given only for firm matches. Clone size is not always given. Where it is, it says once, few, many or a class for expanded clones.

abundance	v_gene	d_gene	j_gene	CDR3nt	CDR3aa
-	TRBV19	-	TRBJ2-7	TGTGCCAGTCCGGAGTCCTACGAGCAGTACTTC	CASPESYEQYF
-	TRBV19	TRBD1	TRBJ1-4	TGTGCCAGTAGTATAAACAGGGGTATCACTAATGAAAAACTGTTTTTT	CASSINRGITNEKLFF
-	TRBV14	TRBD2	TRBJ2-3	TGTGCCAGCAGCCTCGATTATAGCGGGGGGGCCCCAACCCCCACAGATACGCAGTATTTT	CASSLDYSGGAPTPTDTQYF
-	TRBV7-9	TRBD2	TRBJ2-1	TGTGCCAGCAGCACAGATCTAGCGGGGGGTGAAAATGAGCAGTTCTTC	CASSTDLAGGENEQFF
-	TRBV4-3	-	TRBJ1-4	TGCGCCAGCAGCCAAGGCCACAACAGGTTGGATGAAAAACTGTTTTTT	CASSQGHNRLDEKLFF
-	TRBV5-1	-	TRBJ2-1	TGCGCCAGCAGAATACCACAGGGCCCCTACAATGAGCAGTTCTTC	CASRIPQGPYNEQFF
-	TRBV19	-	TRBJ1-3	TGTGCCAGTAGTAGTGAGGGCGGAAACACCATATATTTT	CASSSEGGNTIYF
once	TRBV27	TRBD1	TRBJ2-7	TGTGCCAGCAGTTTGGGACAGCTTTACGAGCAGTACTTC	CASSLGQLYEQYF
-	TRBV11-3	-	TRBJ1-2	TGTGCCAGCAGCTTACGGACGGGAACCAACTATGGCTACACCTTC	CASSLRTGTNYGYTF
-	TRBV5-1	-	TRBJ2-2	TGCGCCAGCAGCTTGGGTGGGACTTCGAACACCGGGGAGCTGTTTTTT	CASSLGGTSNTGELFF
-	TRBV2	TRBD1	TRBJ2-5	TGTGCCAGCAGTGATGGTGGGAGATCAGCAGGGGGCGCGGAGACCCAGTACTTC	CASSDGGRSAGGAETQYF
-	TRBV13	TRBD1	TRBJ2-7	TGTGCCAGCAGCATGACAGGGGGCGAGCAGTACTTC	CASSMTGGEQYF
-	TRBV19	-	TRBJ1-5	TGTGCCAGTAACGACAGGCAAGGGAGCAATCAGCCCCAGCATTTT	CASNDRQGSNQPQHF
-	TRBV6-2/TRBV6-3	TRBD1	TRBJ1-2	TGTGCCAGCAGTTTTTCTCTGACAGGGGAATGGGACTATGGCTACACCTTC	CASSFSLTGEWDYGYTF
-	TRBV24-1	-	TRBJ1-2	TGTGCCACCAGTGCTGGGGCAGGGGTGGATGGCTACACCTTC	CATSAGAGVDGYTF
-	TRBV2	-	TRBJ1-5	TGTGCCAGCGGGGCAAGGAGAGTTTATAGCAATCAGCCCCAGCATTTT	CASGARRVYSNQPQHF
-	TRBV9	-	TRBJ1-2	TGTGCCAGCAGCGGCCAGGGAAACTATGGCTACACCTTC	CASSGQGNYGYTF
once	TRBV10-1	TRBD1	TRBJ2-7	TGCGCCAGGCCCCGGACAGGGGGCTACGAGCAGTACTTC	CARPRTGGYEQYF
-	TRBV3-1/TRBV3-2	-	TRBJ1-5	TGTGCCAGCAGCCTCGGCAGGGCAGGTCAGCCCCAGCATTTT	CASSLGRAGQPQHF
-	TRBV5-4	TRBD1	TRBJ1-2	TGTGCCAGCAGCCCCGGCGGGACAGGGAAAGGCGGCTACACCTTC	CASSPGGTGKGGYTF
-	TRBV9	-	TRBJ2-5	TGTGCCAGCAGCGTAGCGGGGGGCGCCGAGACCCAGTACTTC	CASSVAGGAETQYF
-	TRBV6-2/TRBV6-3	-	TRBJ1-1	TGTGCCAGCAGTTATCGGAGGATCACGGCCACTGAAGCTTTCTTT	CASSYRRITATEAFF
once	TRBV10-3	TRBD1	TRBJ1-2	TGTGCCATCAGTGAGCGGGACAGTTCTGGCCACACCTTC	CAISERDSSGHTF
-	TRBV19	TRBD1	TRBJ2-7	TGTGCCAGTAGTATAGGGGGACAGGGCTCCTACGAGCAGTACTTC	CASSIGGQGSYEQYF
-	TRBV24-1	-	TRBJ1-2	TGTGCCACCAGTGATTTCCAGGGCCAGTATGGCTACACCTTC	CATSDFQGQYGYTF
once	TRBV18	-	TRBJ1-2	TGTGCCAGCTCATCCTCGCCGGGGTATGGCTACACCTTC	CASSSSPGYGYTF
-	TRBV2	TRBD2	TRBJ2-3	TGTGCCAGCAGTGATCCCCTTCTAGCGGGGAGCCTCGATACGCAGTATTTT	CASSDPLLAGSLDTQYF